The count of the clone carrying this TCR beta chain is one. V lost 6 bases and J lost 5, with 17 bases in between. The CDR3 is 14 residues long. The germline gives CDR1 MDHEN, CDR2 SYDVKM. The sample originates from a study of OX40 agonist ivuxolimab in advanced cancers. Sequenced by immunoSEQ multiplex PCR; TCRdb stores in-frame clones only, minus some. This table holds approximately 91,000 clones, approximately 86% found once. The TCR originated in an adult with an advanced solid tumor such as melanoma, head and neck, liver or kidney cancer. The sample was CD4+ or CD8+ T cells sorted from blood, taken in a trial of the OX40 agonist ivuxolimab. The J gene is TRBJ2-7, the V gene TRBV28, with D tentatively TRBD1 or TRBD2 (5 bases each). CDR3 residues: CASSLPLGTHEQYF. The DNA for the CDR3 is TGTGCCAGCAGCCTCCCTTTAGGGACCCACGAGCAGTACTTC.